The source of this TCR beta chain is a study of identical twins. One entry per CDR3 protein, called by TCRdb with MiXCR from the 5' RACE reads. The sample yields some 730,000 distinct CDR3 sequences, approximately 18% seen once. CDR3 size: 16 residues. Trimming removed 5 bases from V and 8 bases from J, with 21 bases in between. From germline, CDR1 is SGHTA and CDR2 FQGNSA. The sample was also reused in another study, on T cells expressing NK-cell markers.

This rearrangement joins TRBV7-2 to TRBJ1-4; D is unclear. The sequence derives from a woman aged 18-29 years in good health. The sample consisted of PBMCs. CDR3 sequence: CASSPHLNRLREKLFF. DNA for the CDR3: TGTGCCAGCAGCCCCCATCTTAATCGGCTCAGAGAAAAACTGTTTTTT.